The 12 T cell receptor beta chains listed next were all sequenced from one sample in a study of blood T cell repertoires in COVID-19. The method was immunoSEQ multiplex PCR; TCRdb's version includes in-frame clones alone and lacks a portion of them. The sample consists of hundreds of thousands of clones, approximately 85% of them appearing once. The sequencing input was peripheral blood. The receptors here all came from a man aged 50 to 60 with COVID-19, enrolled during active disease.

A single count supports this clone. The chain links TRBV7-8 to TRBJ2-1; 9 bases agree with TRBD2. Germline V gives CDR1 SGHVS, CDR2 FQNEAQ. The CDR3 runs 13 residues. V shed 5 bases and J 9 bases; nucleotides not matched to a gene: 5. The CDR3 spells CASSRGLAIEQFF. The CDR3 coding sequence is TGTGCCAGCAGCCGTGGACTAGCGATTGAGCAGTTCTTC.

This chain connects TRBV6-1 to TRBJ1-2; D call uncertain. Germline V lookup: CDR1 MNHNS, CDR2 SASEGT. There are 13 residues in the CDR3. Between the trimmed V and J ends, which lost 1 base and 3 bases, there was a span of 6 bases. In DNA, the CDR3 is TGTGCCAGCAGTGAAGGGGAGGACTATGGCTACACCTTC. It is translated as CASSEGEDYGYTF.

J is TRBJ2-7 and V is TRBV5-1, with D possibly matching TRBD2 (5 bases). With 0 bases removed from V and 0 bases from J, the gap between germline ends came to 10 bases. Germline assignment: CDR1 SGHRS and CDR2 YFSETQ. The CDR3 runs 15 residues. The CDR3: CASSLVGVPSYEQYF. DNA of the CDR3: TGCGCCAGCAGCTTGGTCGGGGTCCCCTCCTACGAGCAGTACTTC.

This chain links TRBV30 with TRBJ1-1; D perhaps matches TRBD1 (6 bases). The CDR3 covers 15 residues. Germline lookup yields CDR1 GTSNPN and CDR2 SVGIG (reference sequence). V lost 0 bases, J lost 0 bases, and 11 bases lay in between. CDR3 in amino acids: CAWSVKAGVNTEAFF. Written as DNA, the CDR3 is TGTGCCTGGAGTGTAAAGGCAGGGGTGAACACTGAAGCTTTCTTT.

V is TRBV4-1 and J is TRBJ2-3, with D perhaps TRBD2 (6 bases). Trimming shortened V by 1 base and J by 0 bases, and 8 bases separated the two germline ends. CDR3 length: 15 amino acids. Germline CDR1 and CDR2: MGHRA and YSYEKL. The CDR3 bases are TGCGCCAGCAGCCAAGTGGGGACTAGCACAGATACGCAGTATTTT. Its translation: CASSQVGTSTDTQYF.

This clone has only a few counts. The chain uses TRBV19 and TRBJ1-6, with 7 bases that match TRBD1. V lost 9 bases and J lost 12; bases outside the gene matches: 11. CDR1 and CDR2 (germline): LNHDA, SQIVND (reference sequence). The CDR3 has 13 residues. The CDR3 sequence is CASHRDRMEPLHF. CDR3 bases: TGTGCCAGCCACCGGGACAGAATGGAACCCCTCCACTTT.

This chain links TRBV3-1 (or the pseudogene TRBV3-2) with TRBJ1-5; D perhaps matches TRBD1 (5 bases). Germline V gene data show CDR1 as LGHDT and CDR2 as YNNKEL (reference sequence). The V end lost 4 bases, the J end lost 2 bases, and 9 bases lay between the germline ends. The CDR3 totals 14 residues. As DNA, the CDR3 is TGTGCCAGCAGCCCGGGGGGGGGCAATCAGCCCCAGCATTTT. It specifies CASSPGGGNQPQHF.

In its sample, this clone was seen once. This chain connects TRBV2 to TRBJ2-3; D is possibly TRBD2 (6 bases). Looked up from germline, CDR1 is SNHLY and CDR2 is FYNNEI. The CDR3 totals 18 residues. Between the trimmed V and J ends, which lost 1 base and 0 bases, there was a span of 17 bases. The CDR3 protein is CASSEVRGLLTSTDTQYF. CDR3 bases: TGTGCCAGCAGTGAAGTCCGGGGACTTTTAACTAGCACAGATACGCAGTATTTT.

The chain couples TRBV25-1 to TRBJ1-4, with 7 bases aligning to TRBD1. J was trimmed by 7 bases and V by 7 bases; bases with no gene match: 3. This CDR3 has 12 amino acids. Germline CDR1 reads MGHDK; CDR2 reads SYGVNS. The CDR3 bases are TGTGCCAGCATGGACAGGCGTGAAAAACTGTTTTTT. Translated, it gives CASMDRREKLFF.

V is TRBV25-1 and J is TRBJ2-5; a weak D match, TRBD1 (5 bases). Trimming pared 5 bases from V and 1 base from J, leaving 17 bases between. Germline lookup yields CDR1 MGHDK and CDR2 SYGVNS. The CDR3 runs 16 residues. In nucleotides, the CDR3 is TGTGCCAGCAGTCCGCAGGGAAGGCCCTCCCAAGAGACCCAGTACTTC. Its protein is CASSPQGRPSQETQYF.

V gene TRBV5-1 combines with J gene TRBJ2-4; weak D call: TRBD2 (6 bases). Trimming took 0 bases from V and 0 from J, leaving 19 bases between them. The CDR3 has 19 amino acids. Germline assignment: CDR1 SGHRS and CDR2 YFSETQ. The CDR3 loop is CASSLDPLGRTLAKNIQYF. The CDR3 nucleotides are TGCGCCAGCAGCTTGGACCCCCTGGGGAGGACACTAGCCAAAAACATTCAGTACTTC.

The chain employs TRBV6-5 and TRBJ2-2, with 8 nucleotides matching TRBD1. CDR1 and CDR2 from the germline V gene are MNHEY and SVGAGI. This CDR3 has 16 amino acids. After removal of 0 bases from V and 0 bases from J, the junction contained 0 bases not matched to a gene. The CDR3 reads CASSYSQGANTGELFF. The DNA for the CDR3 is TGTGCCAGCAGTTACTCACAGGGGGCGAACACCGGGGAGCTGTTTTTT.